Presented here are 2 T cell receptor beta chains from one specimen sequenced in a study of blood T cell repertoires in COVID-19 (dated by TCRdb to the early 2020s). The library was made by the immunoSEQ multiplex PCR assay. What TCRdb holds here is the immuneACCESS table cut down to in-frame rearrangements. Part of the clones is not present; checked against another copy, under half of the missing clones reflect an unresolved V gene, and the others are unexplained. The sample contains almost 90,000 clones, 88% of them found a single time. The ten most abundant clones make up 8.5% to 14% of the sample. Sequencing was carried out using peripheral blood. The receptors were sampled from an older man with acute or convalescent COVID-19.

The CDR3 here is CASSLAVAGYNEQFF. Here the CDR3 DNA reads TGCGCCAGCAGCTTGGCTGTAGCGGGGTATAATGAGCAGTTCTTC. The rearrangement links TRBV5-1 to TRBJ2-1; 8 bases are a match to TRBD2. CDR1 is SGHRS and CDR2 is YFSETQ in the germline V gene. Trimming removed 0 bases from V and 7 bases from J; junction bases left unmatched: 6. This CDR3 is 15 amino acids long. Using reference TRBV5-1 and TRBJ2-1 for the parts outside the CDR3, the full variable domain is KAGVTQTPRYLIKTRGQQVTLSCSPISGHRSVSWYQQTPGQGLQFLFEYFSETQRNKGNFPGRFSGRQFSNSRSEMNVSTLELGDSALYLCASSLAVAGYNEQFFGPGTRLTVL.

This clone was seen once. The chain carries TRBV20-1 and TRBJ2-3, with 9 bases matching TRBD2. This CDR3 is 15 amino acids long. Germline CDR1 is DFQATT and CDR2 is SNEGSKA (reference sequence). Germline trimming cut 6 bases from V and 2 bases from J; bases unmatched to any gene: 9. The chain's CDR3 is CSASLAGTYTDTQYF. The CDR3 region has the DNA TGCAGTGCCAGTCTAGCGGGGACTTACACAGATACGCAGTATTTT.